The clone carrying this T cell receptor beta chain was counted at least ten times. From RNA transcripts, TCR beta CDR3 regions were amplified. The HTBI primer set drove a first-round RT-PCR of the TCR CDR3. TCRdb fed the multiplex PCR reads into MiXCR, producing one record per CDR3 protein. The repertoire holds a few hundred thousand distinct CDR3 sequences, with around 21% as singletons. The germline V gene has CDR1 SNHLY and CDR2 FYNNEI. Deletions cut 6 bases from V and 4 bases from J, with 10 bases between. The CDR3 length is 13 residues. This entry comes from a study of T cells in Graves' hyperthyroidism and ophthalmopathy.

Specimen: blood. The source of this sequence is a man younger than 35 with Graves' hyperthyroidism. This rearrangement joins TRBV2 to TRBJ1-3; D may be TRBD1 (6 bases). As DNA, the CDR3 is TGTGCCAGCAGCGTGGACAGAGGAAACACCATATATTTT. It specifies CASSVDRGNTIYF.